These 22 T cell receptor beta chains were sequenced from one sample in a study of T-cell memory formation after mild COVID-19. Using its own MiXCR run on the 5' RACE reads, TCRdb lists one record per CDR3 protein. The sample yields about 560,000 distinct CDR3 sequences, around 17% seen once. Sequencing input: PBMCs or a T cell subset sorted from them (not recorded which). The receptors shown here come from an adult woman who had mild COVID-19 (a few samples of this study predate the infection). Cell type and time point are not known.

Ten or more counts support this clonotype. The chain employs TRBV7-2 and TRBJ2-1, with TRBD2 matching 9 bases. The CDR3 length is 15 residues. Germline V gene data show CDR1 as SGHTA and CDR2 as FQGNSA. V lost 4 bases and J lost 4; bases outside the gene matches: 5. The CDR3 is CASSSSGEPYNEQFF. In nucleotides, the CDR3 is TGTGCCAGCAGCTCTAGCGGGGAGCCATACAATGAGCAGTTCTTC. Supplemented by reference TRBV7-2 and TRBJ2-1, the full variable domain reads GAGVSQSPSNKVTEKGKDVELRCDPISGHTALYWYRQSLGQGLEFLIYFQGNSAPDKSGLPSDRFSAERTGGSVSTLTIQRTQQEDSAVYLCASSSSGEPYNEQFFGPGTRLTVL.

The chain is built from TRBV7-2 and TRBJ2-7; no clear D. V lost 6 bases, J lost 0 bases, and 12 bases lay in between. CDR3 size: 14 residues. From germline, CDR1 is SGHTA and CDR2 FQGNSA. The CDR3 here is CASRLTVSSYEQYF. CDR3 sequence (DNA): TGTGCCAGCAGACTAACAGTGTCCTCCTACGAGCAGTACTTC.

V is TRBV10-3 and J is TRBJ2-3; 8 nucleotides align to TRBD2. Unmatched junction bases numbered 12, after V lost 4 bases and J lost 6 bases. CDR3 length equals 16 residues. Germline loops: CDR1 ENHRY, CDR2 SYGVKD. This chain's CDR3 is CAISVFRSGRWDTQYF. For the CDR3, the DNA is TGTGCCATCAGTGTATTTCGCAGCGGGAGATGGGATACGCAGTATTTT.

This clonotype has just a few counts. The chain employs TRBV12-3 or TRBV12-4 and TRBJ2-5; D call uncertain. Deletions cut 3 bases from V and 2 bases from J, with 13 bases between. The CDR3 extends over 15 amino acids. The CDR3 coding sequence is TGTGCCAGCAGTTTCCGCCGTACACGTCAAGAGACCCAGTACTTC. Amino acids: CASSFRRTRQETQYF.

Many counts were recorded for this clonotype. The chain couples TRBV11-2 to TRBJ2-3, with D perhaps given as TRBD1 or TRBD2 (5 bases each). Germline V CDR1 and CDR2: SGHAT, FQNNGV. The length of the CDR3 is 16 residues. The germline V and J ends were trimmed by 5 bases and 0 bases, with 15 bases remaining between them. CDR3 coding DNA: TGTGCCAGCAGCCCGAGGGGCCGCGGAAGCACAGATACGCAGTATTTT. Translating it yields CASSPRGRGSTDTQYF.

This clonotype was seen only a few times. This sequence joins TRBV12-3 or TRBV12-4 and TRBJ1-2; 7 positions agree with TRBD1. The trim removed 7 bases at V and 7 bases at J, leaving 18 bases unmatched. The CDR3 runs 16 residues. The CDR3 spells CASNPIVSTGAVGYTF. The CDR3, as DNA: TGTGCCAGCAACCCCATAGTTTCAACAGGGGCGGTTGGCTACACCTTC.

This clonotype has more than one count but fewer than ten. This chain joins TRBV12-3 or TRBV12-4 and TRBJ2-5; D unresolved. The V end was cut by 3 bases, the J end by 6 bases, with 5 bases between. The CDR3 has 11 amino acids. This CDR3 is CASSFHQTQYF. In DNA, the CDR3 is TGTGCCAGCAGTTTTCACCAGACCCAGTACTTC.

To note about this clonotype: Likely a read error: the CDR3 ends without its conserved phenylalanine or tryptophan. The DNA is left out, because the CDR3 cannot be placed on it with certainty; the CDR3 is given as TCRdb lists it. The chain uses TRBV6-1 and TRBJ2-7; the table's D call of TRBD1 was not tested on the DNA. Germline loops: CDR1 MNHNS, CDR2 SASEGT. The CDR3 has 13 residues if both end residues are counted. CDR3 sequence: CASSEAGGQGAKL.

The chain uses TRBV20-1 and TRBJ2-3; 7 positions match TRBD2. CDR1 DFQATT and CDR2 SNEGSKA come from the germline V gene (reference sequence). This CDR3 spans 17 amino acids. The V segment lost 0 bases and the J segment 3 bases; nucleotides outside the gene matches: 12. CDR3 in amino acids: CSARDMGGRRSTDTQYF. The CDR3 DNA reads TGCAGTGCTAGAGATATGGGGGGGAGGCGGTCTACAGATACGCAGTATTTT.

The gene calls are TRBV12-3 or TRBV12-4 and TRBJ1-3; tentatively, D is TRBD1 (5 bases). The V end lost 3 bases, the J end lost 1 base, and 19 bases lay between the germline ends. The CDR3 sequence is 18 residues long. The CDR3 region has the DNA TGTGCCAGCAGTTTCCGCCGGACAATGGGGCAATCTGGAAACACCATATATTTT. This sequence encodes CASSFRRTMGQSGNTIYF.

The CDR3 sequence: CATSRVSGYNEQFF. The CDR3 nucleotides are TGTGCCACCAGCAGAGTTAGCGGGTACAATGAGCAGTTCTTC. The V call is TRBV15, the J call TRBJ2-1; 7 bases are a match to TRBD2. Germline loops: CDR1 LNHNV, CDR2 YYDKDF (reference sequence). The CDR3 totals 14 residues. Unmatched junction bases numbered 1, after V lost 1 base and J lost 4 bases.

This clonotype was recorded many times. The CDR3 is CASSLAGSSGANVLTF. CDR3 coding DNA: TGCGCCAGCAGCTTGGCCGGGAGCTCTGGGGCCAACGTCCTGACTTTC. The chain combines TRBV5-1 with TRBJ2-6, with D perhaps TRBD2 (6 bases). The CDR3 consists of 16 residues. Trimming removed 0 bases at V and 0 bases at J, with 7 bases between. The germline V gene encodes CDR1 SGHRS and CDR2 YFSETQ.

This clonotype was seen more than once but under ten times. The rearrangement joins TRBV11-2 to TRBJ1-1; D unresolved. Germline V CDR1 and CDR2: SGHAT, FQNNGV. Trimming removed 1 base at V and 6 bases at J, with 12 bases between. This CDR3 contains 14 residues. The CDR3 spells CASSLGTGWAEAFF. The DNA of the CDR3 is TGTGCCAGCAGCTTAGGCACGGGTTGGGCTGAAGCTTTCTTT.

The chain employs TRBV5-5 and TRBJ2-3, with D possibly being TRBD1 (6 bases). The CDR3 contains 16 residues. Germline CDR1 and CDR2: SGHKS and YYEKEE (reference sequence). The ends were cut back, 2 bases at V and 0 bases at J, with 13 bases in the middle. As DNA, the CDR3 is TGTGCCAGCAGCTTTAGCGACAGGCGTAGCACAGATACGCAGTATTTT. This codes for CASSFSDRRSTDTQYF.

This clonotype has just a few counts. The CDR3 bases are TGTGCCAGCAGCTTACCGGACAGGGGGGATGGCTACACCTTC. The encoded protein is CASSLPDRGDGYTF. J is TRBJ1-2 and V is TRBV7-9; 10 nucleotides agree with TRBD1. V lost 2 bases to trimming and J lost 6 bases; unmatched junction nucleotides: 3. Per the germline V gene, CDR1 is SEHNR and CDR2 is FQNEAQ (reference sequence). The CDR3 covers 14 residues.

The CDR3 loop is CASSTGQGRSGANVLTF. As DNA, the CDR3 is TGTGCCAGCAGCACGGGACAGGGCCGATCTGGGGCCAACGTCCTGACTTTC. The chain couples TRBV7-2 to TRBJ2-6; 9 nucleotides agree with TRBD1. The CDR3 sequence is 17 residues long. Trimming removed 5 bases from V and 1 base from J; junction bases left unmatched: 6. CDR1 and CDR2 from the germline V gene are SGHTA and FQGNSA.

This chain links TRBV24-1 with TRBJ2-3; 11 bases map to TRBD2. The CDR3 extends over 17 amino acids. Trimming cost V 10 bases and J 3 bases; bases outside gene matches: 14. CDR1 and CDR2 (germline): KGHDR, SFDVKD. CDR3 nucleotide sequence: TGTGCCACTGGTAGTCTCACTAGCGGGAGAACTACAGATACGCAGTATTTT. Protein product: CATGSLTSGRTTDTQYF.

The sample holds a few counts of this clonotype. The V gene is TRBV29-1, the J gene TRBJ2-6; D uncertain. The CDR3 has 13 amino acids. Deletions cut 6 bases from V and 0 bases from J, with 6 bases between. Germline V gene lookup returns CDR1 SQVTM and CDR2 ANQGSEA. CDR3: CSVCPSGANVLTF. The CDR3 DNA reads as TGCAGCGTGTGTCCCTCTGGGGCCAACGTCCTGACTTTC.

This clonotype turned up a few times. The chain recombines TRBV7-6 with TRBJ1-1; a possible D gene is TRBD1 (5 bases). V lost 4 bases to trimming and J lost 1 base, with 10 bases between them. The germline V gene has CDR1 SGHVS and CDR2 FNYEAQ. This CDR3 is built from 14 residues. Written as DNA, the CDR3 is TGTGCCAGCAGCTCACAGGCCCAGAACACTGAAGCTTTCTTT. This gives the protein CASSSQAQNTEAFF.

The CDR3, as DNA: TGCAGTTTCAGACAGTCCGCCACCGGGGAGCTGTTTTTT. Protein product: CSFRQSATGELFF. The rearrangement joins TRBV20-1 to TRBJ2-2; a weak D match, TRBD1 (5 bases). This CDR3 has 13 residues. The V end was cut by 8 bases, the J end by 4 bases, with 14 bases between. Germline CDR1 DFQATT, CDR2 SNEGSKA (reference sequence).

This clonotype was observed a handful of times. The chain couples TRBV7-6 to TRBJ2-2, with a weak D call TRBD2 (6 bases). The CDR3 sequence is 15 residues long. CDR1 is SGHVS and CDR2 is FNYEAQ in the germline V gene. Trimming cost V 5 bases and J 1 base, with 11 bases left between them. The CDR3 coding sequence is TGTGCCAGCAGCCCTCCGGGGGTGAACACCGGGGAGCTGTTTTTT. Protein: CASSPPGVNTGELFF.

As DNA, the CDR3 is TGTGCCAGCAGCGGACAGGGAGCCGCCGGGAATCAGCCCCAGCATTTT. Amino acid sequence: CASSGQGAAGNQPQHF. This chain joins TRBV2 and TRBJ1-5; TRBD1 aligns across 8 bases. Trimming at V came to 6 bases and at J to 4 bases, leaving 11 bases not matched to a gene. Germline V CDR1 and CDR2: SNHLY, FYNNEI. CDR3 length equals 16 residues.